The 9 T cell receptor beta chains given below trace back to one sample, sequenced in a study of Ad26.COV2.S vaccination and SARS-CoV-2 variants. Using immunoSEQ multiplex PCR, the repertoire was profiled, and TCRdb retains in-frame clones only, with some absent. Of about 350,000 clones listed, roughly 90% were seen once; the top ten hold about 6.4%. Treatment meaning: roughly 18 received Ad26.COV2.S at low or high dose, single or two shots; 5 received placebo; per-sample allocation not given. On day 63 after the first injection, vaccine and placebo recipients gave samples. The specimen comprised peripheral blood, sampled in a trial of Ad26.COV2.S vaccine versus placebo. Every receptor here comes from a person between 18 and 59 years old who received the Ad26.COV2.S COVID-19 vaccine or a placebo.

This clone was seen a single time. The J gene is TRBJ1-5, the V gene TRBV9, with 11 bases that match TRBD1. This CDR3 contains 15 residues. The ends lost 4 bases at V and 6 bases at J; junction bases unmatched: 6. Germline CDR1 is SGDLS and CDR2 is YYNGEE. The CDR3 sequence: CASSLGQGAGQPQHF. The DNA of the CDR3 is TGTGCCAGCAGCTTAGGACAGGGGGCAGGTCAGCCCCAGCATTTT.

The CDR3: CASTRGAGGDSLNYGYTF. DNA for the CDR3: TGTGCCAGTACCCGAGGGGCAGGGGGCGACTCCCTAAACTATGGCTACACCTTC. The V call is TRBV9, the J call TRBJ1-2; 8 nucleotides agree with TRBD1. The CDR3 is 18 residues long. CDR1 and CDR2 (germline): SGDLS, YYNGEE. V shed 8 bases, J shed 2 bases, and the junction held 20 bases outside the gene matches.

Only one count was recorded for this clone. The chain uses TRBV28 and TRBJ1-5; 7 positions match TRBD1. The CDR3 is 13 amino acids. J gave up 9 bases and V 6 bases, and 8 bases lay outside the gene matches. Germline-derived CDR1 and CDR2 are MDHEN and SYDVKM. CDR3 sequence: CASRTGAEWPQHF. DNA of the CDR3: TGTGCCAGCAGAACAGGGGCGGAGTGGCCCCAGCATTTT.

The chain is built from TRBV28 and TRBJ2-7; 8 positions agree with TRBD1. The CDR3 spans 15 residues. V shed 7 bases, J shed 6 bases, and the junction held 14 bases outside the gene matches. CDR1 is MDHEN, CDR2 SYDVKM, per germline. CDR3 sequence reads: CASTIKAGGLGEQYF. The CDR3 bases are TGTGCCAGCACCATAAAGGCAGGGGGCCTTGGCGAGCAGTACTTC.

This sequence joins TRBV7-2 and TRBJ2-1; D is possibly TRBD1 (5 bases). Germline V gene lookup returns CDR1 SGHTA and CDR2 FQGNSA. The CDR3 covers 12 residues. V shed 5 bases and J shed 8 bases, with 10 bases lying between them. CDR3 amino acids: CASSVQGYEQFF. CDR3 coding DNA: TGTGCCAGCAGCGTCCAGGGCTATGAGCAGTTCTTC.

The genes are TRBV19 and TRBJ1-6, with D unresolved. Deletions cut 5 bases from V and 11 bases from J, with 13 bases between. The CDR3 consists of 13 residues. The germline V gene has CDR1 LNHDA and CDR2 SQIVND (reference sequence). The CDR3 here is CASSPGPSAPLHF. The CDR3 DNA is TGTGCCAGTAGTCCCGGGCCGTCTGCACCCCTCCACTTT.

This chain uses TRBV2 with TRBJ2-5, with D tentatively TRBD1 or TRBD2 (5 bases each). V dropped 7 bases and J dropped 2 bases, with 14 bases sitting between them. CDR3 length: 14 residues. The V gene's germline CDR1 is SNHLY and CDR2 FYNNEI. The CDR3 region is CASNRGELQETQYF. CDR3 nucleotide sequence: TGTGCCAGCAACCGAGGGGAGTTACAAGAGACCCAGTACTTC.

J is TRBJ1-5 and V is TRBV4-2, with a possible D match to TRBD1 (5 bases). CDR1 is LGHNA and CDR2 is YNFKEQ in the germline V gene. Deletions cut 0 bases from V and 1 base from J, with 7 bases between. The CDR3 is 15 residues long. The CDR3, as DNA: TGTGCCAGCAGCCAAGATGGGGGGAGCAATCAGCCCCAGCATTTT. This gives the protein CASSQDGGSNQPQHF.

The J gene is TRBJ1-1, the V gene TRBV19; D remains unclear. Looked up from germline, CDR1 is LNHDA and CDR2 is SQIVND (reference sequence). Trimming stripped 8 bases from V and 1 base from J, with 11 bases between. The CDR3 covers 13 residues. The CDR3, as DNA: TGTGCCAGTGCCAGTTGGGGGAACACTGAAGCTTTCTTT. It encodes CASASWGNTEAFF. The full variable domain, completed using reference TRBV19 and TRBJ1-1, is DGGITQSPKYLFRKEGQNVTLSCEQNLNHDAMYWYRQDPGQGLRLIYYSQIVNDFQKGDIAEGYSVSREKKESFPLTVTSAQKNPTAFYLCASASWGNTEAFFGQGTRLTVV.